The clone carrying this TCR beta chain appeared a few times. The sample belongs to a study of identical twins' blood T cells. TCRdb redid the calling of the 5' RACE reads with MiXCR, one entry per CDR3 protein. The top ten clones hold 6% to 7% of a sample with roughly 340,000 distinct CDR3 sequences, more than 25% of them seen once. This CDR3 region has 13 residues. Trimming pared 1 base from V and 4 bases from J, leaving 10 bases between. CDR1 and CDR2 (germline): SQVTM, ANQGSEA. The J gene is TRBJ1-1, the V gene TRBV29-1, with D tentatively TRBD1 (6 bases). This receptor was taken from a woman aged 18-55 years in good health. Sequenced material: PBMCs. The chain's CDR3 is CSVEAGVGTEAFF. In DNA form, the CDR3 reads TGCAGCGTTGAAGCAGGGGTGGGCACTGAAGCTTTCTTT.